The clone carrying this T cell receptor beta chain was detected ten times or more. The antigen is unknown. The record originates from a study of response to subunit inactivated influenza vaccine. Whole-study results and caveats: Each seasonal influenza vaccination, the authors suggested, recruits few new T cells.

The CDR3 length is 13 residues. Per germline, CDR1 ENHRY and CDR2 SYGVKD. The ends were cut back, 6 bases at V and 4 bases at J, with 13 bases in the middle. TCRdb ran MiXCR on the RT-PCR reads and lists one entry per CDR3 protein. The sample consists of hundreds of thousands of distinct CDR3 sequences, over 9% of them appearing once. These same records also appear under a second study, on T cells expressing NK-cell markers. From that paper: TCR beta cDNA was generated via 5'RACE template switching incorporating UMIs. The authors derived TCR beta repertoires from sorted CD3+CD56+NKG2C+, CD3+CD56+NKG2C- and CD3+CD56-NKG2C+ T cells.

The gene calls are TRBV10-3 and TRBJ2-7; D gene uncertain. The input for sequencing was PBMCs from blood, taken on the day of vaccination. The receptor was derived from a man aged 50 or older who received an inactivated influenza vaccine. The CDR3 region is CAISAIMIYEQYF. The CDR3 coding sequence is TGTGCCATCAGCGCAATAATGATATACGAGCAGTACTTC.